This entry describes one T cell receptor (beta chain). Its target is unknown. CDR1 is MNHEY and CDR2 is SVGAGI in the germline V gene. V dropped 4 bases and J dropped 6; count of bases not matched to a gene: 6. The CDR3 has 14 residues. Profiled with immunoSEQ multiplex PCR; TCRdb holds only in-frame clones, not every one. The data contain 25,000 to 35,000 clones, approximately 93% of them singletons. The data derive from a study of T cell responses to AZD1222 COVID-19 vaccine. Findings of the study overall: With dominance at 160-218 and 743-854, vaccine-associated CD4 TCRs spanned spike. Spike-specific TCRs gained breadth and depth after people received two AZD1222 doses.

Here the sequenced sample was peripheral blood, taken on day 0 of AZD1222 vaccination. This chain uses TRBV6-5 with TRBJ2-3, with 8 bases aligning to TRBD1. The receptor comes from an adult in good health. The CDR3 protein is CASSLTGVGDTQYF. The CDR3 DNA reads as TGTGCCAGCAGTTTGACAGGGGTGGGGGATACGCAGTATTTT.